This TCR beta chain derives from a study of T cell responses to AZD1222 COVID-19 vaccine. This clone occurred a few times. This CDR3 region has 15 residues. Trimming shortened V by 5 bases and J by 1 base, and 8 bases separated the two germline ends. Per germline, CDR1 KGHDR and CDR2 SFDVKD. Assay used: immunoSEQ multiplex PCR; TCRdb lists only in-frame clones, some missing. In the table there are some 180,000 clones, 92% of which are singletons. This sequence joins TRBV24-1 and TRBJ1-6; D is ambiguous. This specimen consisted of peripheral blood, obtained 28 days after the second AZD1222 dose. The clonotype comes from an adult who received the AZD1222 COVID-19 vaccine. The CDR3: CATSGGRSYNSPLHF. CDR3 coding DNA: TGTGCCACCAGTGGGGGAAGGTCCTATAATTCACCCCTCCACTTT.